This T cell receptor (beta chain) emerged from a study of human T cells and chemical hapten exposure. Study context: Patients received weekly diphenylcyclopropenone doses to the scalp throughout the approximately 25-week study. Women made up most patients, who had alopecia areata, totalis or universalis.

The sample holds a few counts of this clonotype. What it binds is unknown. One entry per CDR3 protein results from TCRdb running MiXCR on the RACE reads. The table shows roughly 200,000 distinct CDR3 sequences, with around 25% occurring only once. General study findings and limits: Positively correlated with patch test score were the counts of PT1 expanded TCRs. TCRs whose frequency exceeded 1 in 1000 remained the same following DPC sensitization.

Time point of the sample: patch test 3, about 24 weeks after DPC sensitization. Treatment specified: therapeutic diphenylcyclopropenone sensitization with weekly scalp DPC. This CDR3 has 15 amino acids. Germline CDR1 is SGDLS and CDR2 is YYNGEE. Trimming at V came to 4 bases and at J to 5 bases, leaving 10 bases not matched to a gene. The sequence derives from a woman aged 40 to 50 with alopecia areata. Some clones in this sample may be carry-over from other donors' samples. The sequences come from whole blood, collected in connection with sensitization to the hapten diphenylcyclopropenone (DPC). The V and J genes are TRBV9 and TRBJ2-5, with 8 bases that match TRBD2. CDR3: CASSLIGGGRETQYF. Written as DNA, the CDR3 is TGTGCCAGCAGCCTAATCGGGGGGGGACGGGAGACCCAGTACTTC.